This TCR beta chain was captured by sequencing in a study of post-analysis software for immune sequencing data (dated by TCRdb to about 2015). Regarding the research as a whole: Relapsing-remitting, secondary progressive and progressive-relapsing multiple sclerosis were recorded as disease courses, and subtype annotation was lacking for some patients. The patient repertoires were set against around ten previously published healthy control repertoires from donors whose ages ranged from about 6 to 26 years. A subset of samples was prepared in parallel using single-end sample barcoding, then pooled and co-amplified after Illumina adapter ligation. Results and caveats for the whole study, not just this receptor: Direct clustering with F measure showed strong co-clustering of samples prepared in the same batch, prompting a batch-effect correction. The multiple sclerosis patient group was slightly younger than the control group. Patients showed significantly higher frequencies than controls for about 5 TRBV segments, among them TRBV5-6, TRBV5-1 and TRBV20-1. Normalized Chao1 diversity was significantly lower in multiple sclerosis patients than controls, suggesting substantial peripheral T-cell clonal expansion.

The CDR3 starts with the cysteine, ends with the phenylalanine, and has 14 residues. Only CDR3 DNA is held: 42 bases, read in frame from base 1. CDR1 and CDR2 are drawn from the germline V gene (reference sequence): MNHEY, SMNVEV. To demonstrate the VDJtools post-analysis software, TCR beta repertoires were profiled from the peripheral blood of about 13 young patients with multiple sclerosis. The multiple sclerosis patients were children and adolescents ranging in age from roughly 6 to 16 years. Libraries were built with PCR. This sample was sequenced with an Illumina HiSeq 2500. To reduce PCR and sequencing biases, unique molecular identifiers were built into the TCR beta cDNA libraries. Per 1 to 10 million input T cells, some 500,000 cDNA molecules were obtained, such that each molecule approximated one T cell. Patient libraries were prepared and sequenced with the same protocol used for the earlier healthy control dataset. Samples belonging to the same batch were prepared together, multiplexed and sequenced on a shared HiSeq lane. Turning to the authors' computational methods: MIGEC handled the raw barcoded reads, throwing out single-read molecular identifier groups before consensus assembly and CDR3 extraction. Clonotype tables were post-analysed with VDJtools, normalizing diversity by down-sampling all datasets to the smallest sample size. To correct batch-related cross-sample contamination, repertoire overlap clustering matched CDR3 amino acid sequences but not nucleotide sequences. The public sequencing data were trimmed at Q25 with fastp and processed into clonotypes with MiXCR by TCRdb, which kept only in-frame beta chains. Every entry covers one CDR3 protein and lists the most common genes and DNA from its rows. Clone size and V and J calls follow TCRdb, not the original study. The sample table lists around 440,000 distinct CDR3 sequences, 40% to 55% of them with a count of one. The ten largest make up 9.5% to 13% of the sample.

About this clonotype itself: Its target antigen remains unknown. No clone much larger than this one lies a single base away; base qualities are absent.

Sequenced material: blood. The TCR originated in a girl between 5 and 17 years old with multiple sclerosis. The chain employs TRBV27 and TRBJ2-5, with no D gene named confidently. The last part of the DNA fits TRBJ2-7 better; the J call may be wrong. The bases read TGTGCCAGCAGTAGGCAGCCCCCAGTCCACGAGCAGTACTTC. Its translation reads: CASSRQPPVHEQYF.